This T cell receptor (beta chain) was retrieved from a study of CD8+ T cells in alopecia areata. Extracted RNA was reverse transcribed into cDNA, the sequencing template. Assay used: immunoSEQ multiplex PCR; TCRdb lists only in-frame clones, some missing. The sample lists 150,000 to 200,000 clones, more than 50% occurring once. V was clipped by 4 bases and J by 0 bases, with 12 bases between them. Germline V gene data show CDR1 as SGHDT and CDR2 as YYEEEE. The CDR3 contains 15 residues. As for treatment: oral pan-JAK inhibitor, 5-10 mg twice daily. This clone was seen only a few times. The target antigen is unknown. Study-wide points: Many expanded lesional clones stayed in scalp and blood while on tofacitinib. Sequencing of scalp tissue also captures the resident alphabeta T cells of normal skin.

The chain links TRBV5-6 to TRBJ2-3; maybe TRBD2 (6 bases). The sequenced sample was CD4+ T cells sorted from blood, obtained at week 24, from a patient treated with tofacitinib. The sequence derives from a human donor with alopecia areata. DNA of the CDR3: TGTGCCAGCAGCATCCGGACTATCAGCACAGATACGCAGTATTTT. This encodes CASSIRTISTDTQYF.